One and the same sample provided the 17 T cell receptor beta chains below, sequenced in a study of blood T cell repertoires in COVID-19 (dated by TCRdb to the early 2020s). The library relied on the immunoSEQ multiplex PCR assay. The source is immuneACCESS, and TCRdb retained only in-frame sequences with V and J called. Part of the clones is not carried over; for the studies checked, unresolved V genes explain less than half of this, and the remainder is unexplained. This sample holds 350,000 or so clones; roughly 90% were observed only once. About 7% of the sample goes to the ten largest clones. Sequences were obtained from peripheral blood. Receptors were obtained from a man younger than 30 with active or convalescent COVID-19.

This clone appeared a single time. Here the CDR3 DNA reads TGTGCCAGTAGTAATTTCGCCCCCGACAGGCCGAACACCGGGGAGCTGTTTTTT. It codes for CASSNFAPDRPNTGELFF. The J gene is TRBJ2-2, the V gene TRBV19; D possibly corresponds to TRBD1 (6 bases). The V and J ends lost 4 bases and 0 bases respectively, with 18 bases between them. The CDR3 is 18 residues long. Germline assignment: CDR1 LNHDA and CDR2 SQIVND (reference sequence). The entire variable domain, with the rest obtained from reference TRBV19 and TRBJ2-2, is as follows: DGGITQSPKYLFRKEGQNVTLSCEQNLNHDAMYWYRQDPGQGLRLIYYSQIVNDFQKGDIAEGYSVSREKKESFPLTVTSAQKNPTAFYLCASSNFAPDRPNTGELFFGEGSRLTVL.

The V gene is TRBV19, the J gene TRBJ1-2; TRBD1 aligns across 9 bases. The CDR3 runs to 15 residues. CDR1 is LNHDA and CDR2 is SQIVND in the germline V gene (reference sequence). J gave up 8 bases and V 6 bases, and 13 bases lay outside the gene matches. The CDR3 sequence is CASSPWTGEGGGYTF. The CDR3 bases are TGTGCCAGTAGCCCCTGGACAGGGGAGGGAGGGGGCTACACCTTC. The full variable domain, in which reference TRBV19 and TRBJ1-2 provide the parts outside the CDR3, is DGGITQSPKYLFRKEGQNVTLSCEQNLNHDAMYWYRQDPGQGLRLIYYSQIVNDFQKGDIAEGYSVSREKKESFPLTVTSAQKNPTAFYLCASSPWTGEGGGYTFGSGTRLTVV.

V is TRBV5-5 and J is TRBJ2-1; D not resolved. The CDR3 is made up of 15 amino acids. The germline CDR1 and CDR2 sequences are SGHKS and YYEKEE (reference sequence). Between the trimmed V and J ends, which lost 2 bases and 0 bases, there was a span of 9 bases. CDR3 residues: CASSFMQVSYNEQFF. DNA of the CDR3: TGTGCCAGCAGCTTCATGCAGGTCTCCTACAATGAGCAGTTCTTC.

V usage is TRBV28 and J usage is TRBJ1-2, with TRBD1 as a possible D gene (6 bases). CDR1 and CDR2 from the germline V gene are MDHEN and SYDVKM. Trimming removed 1 base at V and 7 bases at J, with 13 bases between. This CDR3 region has 14 residues. The CDR3 here is CASSLSSGVGGYTF. The CDR3 DNA reads TGTGCCAGCAGTTTATCATCAGGGGTGGGTGGCTACACCTTC.

This chain uses TRBV9 with TRBJ2-3; 12 bases are a match to TRBD2. The trim removed 4 bases at V and 5 bases at J, leaving 11 bases unmatched. CDR3 length equals 17 residues. Germline CDR1 and CDR2: SGDLS and YYNGEE. CDR3 in DNA: TGTGCCAGCAGCACAAGACCTAGCGGGGGGGCTGGAGATACGCAGTATTTT. It encodes CASSTRPSGGAGDTQYF. Combining the CDR3 with reference TRBV9 and TRBJ2-3 gives the whole variable domain DSGVTQTPKHLITATGQRVTLRCSPRSGDLSVYWYQQSLDQGLQFLIQYYNGEERAKGNILERFSAQQFPDLHSELNLSSLELGDSALYFCASSTRPSGGAGDTQYFGPGTRLTVL.

The V call is TRBV5-6, the J call TRBJ1-1; 10 bases fit TRBD1. Germline V gives CDR1 SGHDT, CDR2 YYEEEE. With V trimmed by 0 bases and J by 2 bases, 7 bases remained unmatched. The CDR3 is 17 amino acids. The CDR3 DNA follows: TGTGCCAGCAGCTTGGTGGGACAGGGGCTCGGTAACACTGAAGCTTTCTTT. It specifies CASSLVGQGLGNTEAFF.

The gene calls are TRBV6-5 and TRBJ1-2; tentative D call: TRBD1 (6 bases). Trimming stripped 6 bases from V and 7 bases from J, with 15 bases between. The CDR3 loop spans 13 amino acids. CDR1 and CDR2 from the germline V gene are MNHEY and SVGAGI. The CDR3 DNA reads as TGTGCCAGCAGCTCGGACAGCACCCTTGGCTACACCTTC. Protein: CASSSDSTLGYTF.

This clone is a singleton in its sample. This chain links TRBV13 with TRBJ1-4, with TRBD1 matching 10 bases. Trimming took 5 bases from V and 0 from J; bases not matched to a gene: 12. The CDR3 sequence is 19 residues long. Germline-derived CDR1 and CDR2 are PRHDT and FYEKMQ (reference sequence). In DNA, the CDR3 is TGTGCCAGCAGCGCCCGACAGGGGGCTATGGAAGCAACTAATGAAAAACTGTTTTTT. Protein product: CASSARQGAMEATNEKLFF.

Here the CDR3 reads CATSRGEGNNSPLHF. CDR3 bases: TGTGCCACCAGCAGAGGGGAGGGGAATAATTCACCCCTCCACTTT. The chain couples TRBV15 to TRBJ1-6; maybe TRBD1 (5 bases). Trimming removed 1 base from V and 5 bases from J, with 9 bases in between. The CDR3 is made up of 15 amino acids. CDR1 is LNHNV and CDR2 is YYDKDF in the germline V gene (reference sequence).

V gene TRBV19 combines with J gene TRBJ2-1; 7 nucleotides align to TRBD2. This CDR3 comprises 16 residues. V was pared by 1 base and J by 6 bases, with 9 bases of the junction left unmatched. Germline CDR1 is LNHDA and CDR2 is SQIVND (reference sequence). The CDR3 region has the DNA TGTGCCAGTAGTATAGGAGGGAGGGCCCGTTTCAATGAGCAGTTCTTC. This translates into CASSIGGRARFNEQFF.

This rearrangement joins TRBV3-1 (or the pseudogene TRBV3-2) to TRBJ2-3; tentatively, D is TRBD1 (6 bases). Per germline, CDR1 LGHDT and CDR2 YNNKEL (reference sequence). The length of the CDR3 is 16 residues. V lost 1 base and J lost 2, with 13 bases in between. The CDR3 protein is CASSQGTGLPTDTQYF. The CDR3 nucleotides are TGTGCCAGCAGCCAAGGTACAGGGCTCCCCACAGATACGCAGTATTTT.

As regards this clone: Other DNA sequences in this specimen translate into the identical CDR3. The V gene is TRBV28, the J gene TRBJ2-5, with 7 bases matching TRBD1. CDR3 length: 13 residues. Germline V CDR1 and CDR2: MDHEN, SYDVKM. J lost 1 base, V lost 6 bases, and 2 bases had no gene match. The CDR3, as DNA: TGTGCCAGCAGAAGACAGGGCCAAGAGACCCAGTACTTC. This codes for CASRRQGQETQYF. Drawing the rest from reference TRBV28 and TRBJ2-5, the complete variable domain is DVKVTQSSRYLVKRTGEKVFLECVQDMDHENMFWYRQDPGLGLRLIYFSYDVKMKEKGDIPEGYSVSREKKERFSLILESASTNQTSMYLCASRRQGQETQYFGPGTRLLVL.

This rearrangement joins TRBV11-3 to TRBJ1-1; the D gene is possibly TRBD1 (5 bases). This CDR3 has 13 residues. Germline V gives CDR1 SGHNT, CDR2 YENEEA. V gave up 6 bases and J gave up 1 base, with 9 bases separating them. The CDR3 DNA reads as TGTGCCAGCAGTCGGACACCGAACACTGAAGCTTTCTTT. Protein product: CASSRTPNTEAFF.

This sequence joins TRBV5-1 and TRBJ2-2; 10 bases line up with TRBD1. Germline trimming cut 0 bases from V and 3 bases from J; bases unmatched to any gene: 5. This CDR3 contains 17 residues. Looked up from germline, CDR1 is SGHRS and CDR2 is YFSETQ. The DNA for the CDR3 is TGCGCCAGCAGCTTGGAGACAGGGGGCGCTTACACCGGGGAGCTGTTTTTT. Its protein is CASSLETGGAYTGELFF.

The rearrangement joins TRBV2 to TRBJ2-2, with 15 nucleotides matching TRBD2. V trimming: 6 bases; J trimming: 2 bases; junction bases outside the gene matches: 4. CDR1 SNHLY and CDR2 FYNNEI come from the germline V gene. The length of the CDR3 is 17 residues. The CDR3 spells CASRRGLAGGNTGELFF. The CDR3 DNA reads as TGTGCCAGCAGGCGGGGACTAGCGGGAGGTAACACCGGGGAGCTGTTTTTT.

The rearrangement joins TRBV27 to TRBJ1-2, with TRBD1 as a possible D gene (6 bases). Trimming cost V 6 bases and J 5 bases, with 22 bases left between them. The CDR3 extends over 16 amino acids. Germline CDR1 is MNHEY and CDR2 is SMNVEV (reference sequence). DNA of the CDR3: TGTGCCAGCAGAACCGCCAGAACAGGGTTATGGTATGGCTACACCTTC. Translation: CASRTARTGLWYGYTF.

The V and J genes are TRBV6-5 and TRBJ2-7; 7 nucleotides align to TRBD2. V dropped 6 bases and J dropped 2; count of bases not matched to a gene: 7. Germline V gene lookup returns CDR1 MNHEY and CDR2 SVGAGI. CDR3 size: 14 residues. The CDR3 nucleotides read TGTGCCAGCAGGAGGGCTAGCGGTCCCTACGAGCAGTACTTC. Translated: CASRRASGPYEQYF.